The following is a TCR beta chain sequence with its context. The antigen remains unidentified. Cells stained for CD3, CD4, CD8, CD45RA and CD27 were sorted into four subsets. Two oligonucleotides, mixed equimolar, formed the beta constant-region primer covering TRBC1 and TRBC2. Nested alpha and beta constant-region primers with the SP2 primer drove four PCR rounds on ligated cDNA. A 12-nucleotide UMI and the SP2 primer were added to the cDNA 3' end by oligonucleotide ligation. TCRdb fed the UMI-ligation and nested PCR reads into MiXCR, producing one record per CDR3 protein. The sample has about 120,000 distinct CDR3 sequences, 35% to 40% seen once. These data come from a study of naive and memory T cell subsets. Study-wide results and caveats: The power law exponent of TCR abundance differed between naive and memory cells.

J gave up 0 bases and V 0 bases, and 5 bases lay outside the gene matches. The CDR3 totals 17 residues. The germline V gene has CDR1 MGHRA and CDR2 YSYEKL. The clonotype comes from a human donor in good health. This chain links TRBV4-1 with TRBJ2-3, with TRBD2 matching 8 bases. Sequencing was done on a sample of central memory CD4+ T cells from blood. CDR3 protein: CASSQEGLGVSTDTQYF. The CDR3 DNA reads TGCGCCAGCAGCCAAGAGGGACTAGGGGTTAGCACAGATACGCAGTATTTT.